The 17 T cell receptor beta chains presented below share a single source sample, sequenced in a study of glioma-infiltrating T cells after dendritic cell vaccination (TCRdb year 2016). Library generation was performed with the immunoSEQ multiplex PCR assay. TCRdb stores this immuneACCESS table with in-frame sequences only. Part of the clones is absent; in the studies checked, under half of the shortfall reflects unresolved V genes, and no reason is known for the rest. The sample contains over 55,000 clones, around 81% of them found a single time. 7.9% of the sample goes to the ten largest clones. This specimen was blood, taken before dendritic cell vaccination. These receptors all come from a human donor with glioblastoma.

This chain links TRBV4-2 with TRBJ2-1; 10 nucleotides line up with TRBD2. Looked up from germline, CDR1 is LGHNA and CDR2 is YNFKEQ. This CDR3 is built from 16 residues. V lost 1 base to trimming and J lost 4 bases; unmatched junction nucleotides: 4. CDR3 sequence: CASSQGPSGGYNEQFF. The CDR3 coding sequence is TGTGCCAGCAGCCAAGGCCCTAGCGGGGGTTACAATGAGCAGTTCTTC.

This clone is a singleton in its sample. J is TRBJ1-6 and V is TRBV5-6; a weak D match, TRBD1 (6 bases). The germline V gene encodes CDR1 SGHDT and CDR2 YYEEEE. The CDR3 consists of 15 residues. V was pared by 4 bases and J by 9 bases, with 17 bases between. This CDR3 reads CASSGGPHTGSPLHF. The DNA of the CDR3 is TGTGCCAGCAGCGGGGGCCCCCACACCGGTTCACCCCTCCACTTT.

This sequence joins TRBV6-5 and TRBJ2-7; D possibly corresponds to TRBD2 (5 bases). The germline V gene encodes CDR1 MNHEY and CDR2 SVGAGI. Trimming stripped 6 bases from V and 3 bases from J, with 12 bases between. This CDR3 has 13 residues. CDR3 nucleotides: TGTGCCAGCAGCGCACGCGGGCGCTACGAGCAGTACTTC. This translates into CASSARGRYEQYF.

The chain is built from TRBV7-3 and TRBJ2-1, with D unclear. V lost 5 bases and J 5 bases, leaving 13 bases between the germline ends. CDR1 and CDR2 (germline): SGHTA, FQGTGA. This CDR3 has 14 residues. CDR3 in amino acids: CASSLVAENNEQFF. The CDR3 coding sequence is TGTGCCAGCAGCCTAGTGGCGGAGAACAATGAGCAGTTCTTC.

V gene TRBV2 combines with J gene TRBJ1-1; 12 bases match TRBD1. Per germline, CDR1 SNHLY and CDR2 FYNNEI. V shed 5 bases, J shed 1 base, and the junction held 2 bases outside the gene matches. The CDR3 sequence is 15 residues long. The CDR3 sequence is CASSQGQGANTEAFF. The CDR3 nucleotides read TGTGCCAGCAGTCAGGGACAGGGGGCGAACACTGAAGCTTTCTTT.

The CDR3 protein is CASSLRGEKLFF. CDR3 coding DNA: TGTGCCAGCAGCTTAAGGGGTGAAAAACTGTTTTTT. This chain links TRBV7-9 with TRBJ1-4, with D possibly matching TRBD1 (5 bases). The V gene's germline CDR1 is SEHNR and CDR2 FQNEAQ (reference sequence). The length of the CDR3 is 12 residues. V lost 2 bases and J lost 7, with 5 bases in between. Full variable domain (remainder filled in from reference TRBV7-9 and TRBJ1-4): DTGVSQNPRHKITKRGQNVTFRCDPISEHNRLYWYRQTLGQGPEFLTYFQNEAQLEKSRLLSDRFSAERPKGSFSTLEIQRTEQGDSAMYLCASSLRGEKLFFGSGTQLSVL.

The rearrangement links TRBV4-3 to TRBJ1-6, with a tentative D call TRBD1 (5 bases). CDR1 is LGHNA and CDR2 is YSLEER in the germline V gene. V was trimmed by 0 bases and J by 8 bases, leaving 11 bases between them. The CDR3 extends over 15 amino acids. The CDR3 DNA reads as TGCGCCAGCAGCCAAGATCTTGGGGGGGATTCACCCCTCCACTTT. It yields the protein CASSQDLGGDSPLHF.

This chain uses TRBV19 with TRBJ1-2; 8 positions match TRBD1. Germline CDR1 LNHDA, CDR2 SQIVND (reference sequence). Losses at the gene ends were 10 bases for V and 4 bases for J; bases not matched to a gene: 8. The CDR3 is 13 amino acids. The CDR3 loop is CAISQGVGYGYTF. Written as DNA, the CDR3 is TGTGCCATTTCACAGGGGGTTGGCTATGGCTACACCTTC.

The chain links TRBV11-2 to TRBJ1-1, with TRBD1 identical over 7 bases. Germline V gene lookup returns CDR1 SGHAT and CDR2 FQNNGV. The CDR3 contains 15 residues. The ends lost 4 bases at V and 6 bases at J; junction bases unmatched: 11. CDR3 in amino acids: CASSYGAGGVAEAFF. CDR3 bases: TGTGCCAGCAGCTATGGGGCAGGGGGAGTCGCTGAAGCTTTCTTT. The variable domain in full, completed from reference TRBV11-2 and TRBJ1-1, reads EAGVAQSPRYKIIEKRQSVAFWCNPISGHATLYWYQQILGQGPKLLIQFQNNGVVDDSQLPKDRFSAERLKGVDSTLKIQPAKLEDSAVYLCASSYGAGGVAEAFFGQGTRLTVV.

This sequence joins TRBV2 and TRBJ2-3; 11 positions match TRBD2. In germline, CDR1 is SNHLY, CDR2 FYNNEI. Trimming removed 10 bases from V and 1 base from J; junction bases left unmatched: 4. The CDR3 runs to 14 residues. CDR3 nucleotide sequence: TGTGCCACAGGGACTAGCGGAGGCACAGATACGCAGTATTTT. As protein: CATGTSGGTDTQYF.

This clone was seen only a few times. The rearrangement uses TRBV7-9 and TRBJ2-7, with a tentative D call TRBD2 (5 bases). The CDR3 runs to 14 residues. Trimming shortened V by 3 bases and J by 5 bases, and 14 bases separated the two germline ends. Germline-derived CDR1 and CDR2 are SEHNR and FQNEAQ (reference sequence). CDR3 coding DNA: TGTGCCAGCAGCTTCGAGGGATCGTCCCACGAGCAGTACTTC. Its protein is CASSFEGSSHEQYF.

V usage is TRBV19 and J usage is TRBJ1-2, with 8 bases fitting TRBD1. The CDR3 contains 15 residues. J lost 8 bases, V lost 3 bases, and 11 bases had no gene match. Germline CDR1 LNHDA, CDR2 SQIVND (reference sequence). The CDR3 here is CASSIGQGRGEGYTF. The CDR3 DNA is TGTGCCAGTAGTATTGGACAGGGCAGGGGTGAAGGCTACACCTTC.

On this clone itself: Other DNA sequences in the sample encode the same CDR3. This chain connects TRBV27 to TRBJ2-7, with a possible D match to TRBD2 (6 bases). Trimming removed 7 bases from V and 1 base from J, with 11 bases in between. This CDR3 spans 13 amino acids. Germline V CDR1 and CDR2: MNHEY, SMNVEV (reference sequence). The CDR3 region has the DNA TGTGCCAGCAAAAGGGACTCGTCCTACGAGCAGTACTTC. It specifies CASKRDSSYEQYF.

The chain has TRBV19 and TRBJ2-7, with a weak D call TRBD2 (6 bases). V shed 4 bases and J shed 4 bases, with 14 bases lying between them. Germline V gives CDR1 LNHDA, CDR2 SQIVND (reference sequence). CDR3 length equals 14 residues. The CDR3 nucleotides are TGTGCCAGTAGTAGGAACGCGGAGGGGTACGAGCAGTACTTC. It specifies CASSRNAEGYEQYF.

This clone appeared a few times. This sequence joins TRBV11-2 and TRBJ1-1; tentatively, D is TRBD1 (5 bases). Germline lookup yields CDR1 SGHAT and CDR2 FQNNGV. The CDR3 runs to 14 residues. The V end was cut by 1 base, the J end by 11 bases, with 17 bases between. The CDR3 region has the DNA TGTGCCAGCAGCTTAGGGGGGGGTCAGTGGGACGCTTTCTTT. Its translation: CASSLGGGQWDAFF.

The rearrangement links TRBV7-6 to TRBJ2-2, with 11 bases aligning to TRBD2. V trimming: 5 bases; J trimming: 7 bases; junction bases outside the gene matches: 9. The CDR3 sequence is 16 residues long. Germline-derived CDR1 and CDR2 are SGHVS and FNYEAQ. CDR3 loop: CASSRKDTSGGGELFF. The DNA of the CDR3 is TGTGCCAGCAGCAGAAAGGATACTAGCGGGGGCGGGGAGCTGTTTTTT.

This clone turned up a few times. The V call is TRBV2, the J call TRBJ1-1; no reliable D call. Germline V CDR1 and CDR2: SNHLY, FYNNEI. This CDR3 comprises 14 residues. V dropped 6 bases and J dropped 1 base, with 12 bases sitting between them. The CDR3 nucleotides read TGTGCCAGCAGACCCGGGATTTCGAACACTGAAGCTTTCTTT. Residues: CASRPGISNTEAFF.